This entry describes one T cell receptor (beta chain). Its antigen is currently unknown. This record comes from a study of CXCR3-negative and CXCR3-positive naive CD8 T cells. The wider study: TRB reads totalled about 150 million, about 1.5 +/- 0.3 million per library. General study results and limits: A higher hydrophobicity marked the TRB CDR3s of CXCR3-positive naive cells versus CXCR3-negative naive cells. Across naive subsets, surface CD5 expression was comparable, and TCR strength was inferred from properties of the TRB CDR3.

5' RACE that incorporated UMI labels was used to prepare the TRB cDNA libraries. TCRdb reprocessed the 5' RACE reads, keeping one entry per CDR3 protein, no DNA. Its table lists 65,000 to 85,000 distinct CDR3 sequences. This CDR3 comprises 13 residues. Germline CDR1 reads DFQATT; CDR2 reads SNEGSKA (reference sequence). Triplicates of over 250,000 cells were sorted from each CD8+ T cell subset. This rearrangement joins TRBV20-1 to TRBJ1-1; the D gene TCRdb calls, TRBD1, cannot be checked with no DNA. The receptor was derived from a human donor in good health. Some clones in this sample may be carry-over from other donors' samples. The specimen sequenced was naive CXCR3- CD8+ T cells from blood. The subset: CD45RO-CCR7+CD27+CD95- naive CD8+ T cells lacking CXCR3 (TNR3-). The CDR3 here is CSARGDRDFEAFF.